This T cell receptor beta chain comes out of a study of tissue T cells after allogeneic stem cell transplantation. Time point in this sample: mouse harvest day 7 after allogeneic transplant. Mouse grafts combined 10^7 T-cell-depleted bone marrow cells with 10^6 splenic CD5+ T cells. As concerns this clone: The gene names here belong to mouse. The read is 1 residue too short to cover the CDR3 end, so that end is filled in from the germline J gene.

Method: immunoSEQ multiplex PCR; TCRdb's copy keeps in-frame clones and lacks some. The repertoire holds around 7,000 clones, around 43% seen once, with 6.5% to 10% in the top ten. CDR1 and CDR2 from the germline V gene are KGHPV and FQNQEV (reference sequence). V lost 4 bases and J lost 1, with 7 bases in between. The CDR3 covers 13 residues. The chain carries TRBV26 and TRBJ1-1, with D perhaps matching TRBD1 (6 bases). The source material was lymph node tissue. The TCR sequence derives from a female BALB/c mouse given C57BL/6 T cells with graft-versus-host disease after an allogeneic hematopoietic cell transplant. The CDR3 sequence is CASSHRENTEVFF. CDR3 bases read: TGTGCCAGCAGTCACAGGGAAAACACAGAAGTCTTC.